A single sample gave rise to the 26 T cell receptor beta chains below, sequenced in a study of T-cell reconstitution after alpha-beta-depleted transplantation in children (dated by TCRdb to 2016 to 2017). The method behind the library was PCR. Reads for this sample came from an Illumina HiSeq 2500. Molecular barcoding was employed in the preparation of TCR libraries, with unique molecular identifiers being used to normalize TCRbeta repertoire quantification. TCRdb handled the public reads itself, with Q25 trimming in fastp and clone calling in MiXCR, and kept productive beta chains. Merged by CDR3 protein, the rows form single entries marked with the most common genes and DNA. Recorded for this sample are 440,000 or so distinct CDR3 sequences; roughly 11% of them occurred a single time. The top ten constitute 4.5% to 6.5% of the sample. The sample consisted of PBMCs from the stem cell graft donor, taken from the stem cell graft. The receptor set was obtained from a human donor who donated a stem cell graft to a child with acute myeloid leukemia.

The chain has TRBV4-2 and TRBJ2-7, with 11 positions matching TRBD1. The CDR3 has 14 amino acids. Losses at the gene ends were 10 bases for V and 6 bases for J; bases not matched to a gene: 11. Germline CDR1 and CDR2: LGHNA and YNFKEQ. CDR3 residues: CATGQGQGEAEQYF. The CDR3 DNA follows: TGTGCCACCGGCCAGGGACAGGGGGAGGCCGAGCAGTACTTC.

The sample holds many counts of this clonotype. J is TRBJ1-1 and V is TRBV9; 7 bases line up with TRBD1. The trim removed 0 bases at V and 7 bases at J, leaving 6 bases unmatched. This CDR3 is built from 14 residues. CDR1 SGDLS and CDR2 YYNGEE come from the germline V gene. The CDR3 DNA reads as TGTGCCAGCAGCGTAGAACACCGGGACAGTGAAGCTTTCTTT. Translation: CASSVEHRDSEAFF.

The V call is TRBV5-5, the J call TRBJ2-1; D gene uncertain. V lost 0 bases and J lost 3, with 13 bases in between. This CDR3 comprises 16 residues. Germline V gives CDR1 SGHKS, CDR2 YYEKEE (reference sequence). The CDR3 region is CASSLESVRHYNEQFF. CDR3 bases: TGTGCCAGCAGCTTGGAGTCCGTTAGACACTACAATGAGCAGTTCTTC.

Many counts were recorded for this clonotype. This chain links TRBV12-3 or TRBV12-4 with TRBJ1-1, with D tentatively TRBD1 (6 bases). The CDR3 is 14 residues long. Trimming removed 0 bases from V and 6 bases from J, with 11 bases in between. The CDR3 nucleotides read TGTGCCAGCAGTTTAGCGGGGGGGCTGGCTGAAGCTTTCTTT. This codes for CASSLAGGLAEAFF.

This clonotype was detected ten times or more. This rearrangement joins TRBV9 to TRBJ2-7; D unclear. CDR1 SGDLS and CDR2 YYNGEE come from the germline V gene. The CDR3 sequence is 13 residues long. With 3 bases removed from V and 4 bases from J, the gap between germline ends came to 11 bases. CDR3 residues: CASSAGDLYEQYF. The CDR3 DNA reads TGTGCCAGCAGCGCCGGCGACTTGTACGAGCAGTACTTC.

This clonotype has just a few counts. The chain combines TRBV5-1 with TRBJ2-5, with 12 bases fitting TRBD2. The CDR3 runs to 15 residues. The germline V gene has CDR1 SGHRS and CDR2 YFSETQ. V gave up 0 bases and J gave up 5 bases; unmatched junction bases: 2. The CDR3 DNA is TGCGCCAGCAGCTTGGCGCTAGCGGGGGGGGAGACCCAGTACTTC. This codes for CASSLALAGGETQYF.

There are many counts of this clonotype. The gene calls are TRBV5-1 and TRBJ1-1; 8 bases agree with TRBD1. The CDR3 is made up of 14 amino acids. Germline V CDR1 and CDR2: SGHRS, YFSETQ. V was pared by 3 bases and J by 3 bases, with 4 bases of the junction left unmatched. The CDR3 sequence is CASSSDRAYTEAFF. CDR3 coding DNA: TGCGCCAGCAGCTCGGACAGGGCTTACACTGAAGCTTTCTTT.

This chain links TRBV10-3 with TRBJ2-5; tentative D call: TRBD2 (6 bases). The CDR3 is made up of 16 amino acids. CDR1 ENHRY and CDR2 SYGVKD come from the germline V gene. V lost 0 bases and J lost 5, with 16 bases in between. The chain's CDR3 is CAISESGLNNWETQYF. For the CDR3, the DNA is TGTGCCATCAGTGAGTCAGGACTAAATAATTGGGAGACCCAGTACTTC.

This clonotype was found a few times. The rearrangement joins TRBV29-1 to TRBJ2-3; no firm D call. With 1 base removed from V and 6 bases from J, the gap between germline ends came to 17 bases. Per the germline V gene, CDR1 is SQVTM and CDR2 is ANQGSEA. The CDR3 is 15 amino acids. The CDR3 DNA reads TGCAGCGTTGAAGGGGTAGTGAGGACCTATGATACGCAGTATTTT. Encoded protein: CSVEGVVRTYDTQYF.

This clonotype was seen only a few times. This chain joins TRBV29-1 and TRBJ1-1; TRBD1 matches 9 bases. The CDR3 length is 12 residues. Germline-derived CDR1 and CDR2 are SQVTM and ANQGSEA. With V trimmed by 6 bases and J by 6 bases, 5 bases remained unmatched. CDR3 protein: CSVGQGGAEAFF. DNA for the CDR3: TGCAGCGTGGGACAGGGTGGGGCTGAAGCTTTCTTT.

V and J are TRBV5-1 and TRBJ2-1, with 9 bases aligning to TRBD2. V lost 1 base to trimming and J lost 6 bases; unmatched junction nucleotides: 5. Germline V gene data show CDR1 as SGHRS and CDR2 as YFSETQ. The CDR3 spans 15 residues. CDR3 protein: CASSLIAGEANEQFF. CDR3 in DNA: TGCGCCAGCAGCTTGATAGCGGGAGAGGCCAATGAGCAGTTCTTC. Looking up the rest from reference TRBV5-1 and TRBJ2-1 gives the full variable domain: KAGVTQTPRYLIKTRGQQVTLSCSPISGHRSVSWYQQTPGQGLQFLFEYFSETQRNKGNFPGRFSGRQFSNSRSEMNVSTLELGDSALYLCASSLIAGEANEQFFGPGTRLTVL.

This clonotype was seen repeatedly, ten times or more. A junction boundary mismatches the germline segment, possibly from a read error. The chain has TRBV7-7 and TRBJ2-3; no reliable D call. The germline gives CDR1 SSHAT, CDR2 FNYEAQ (reference sequence). This CDR3 has 14 residues. This CDR3 is CASSPRLRADTQYF. CDR3 coding DNA: TGTGCTAGCAGCCCCCGCCTAAGAGCAGATACGCAGTATTTT.

This clonotype was detected a few times. The chain couples TRBV7-2 to TRBJ1-5, with 9 bases fitting TRBD1. The CDR3 has 15 amino acids. Germline V gene lookup returns CDR1 SGHTA and CDR2 FQGNSA. The J segment lost 6 bases and the V segment lost 5 bases, leaving 8 bases of the junction unmatched. CDR3 nucleotide sequence: TGTGCCAGCAGCCGAACAGGGGGCTCTGCTCAGCCCCAGCATTTT. This sequence encodes CASSRTGGSAQPQHF.

The table lists this clonotype with a few counts. The chain links TRBV4-3 to TRBJ1-4, with D perhaps matching TRBD1 (5 bases). Germline CDR1 reads LGHNA; CDR2 reads YSLEER. This CDR3 spans 16 amino acids. V lost 0 bases and J 0 bases, leaving 8 bases between the germline ends. The CDR3 sequence is CASSQDGGATNEKLFF. CDR3 DNA: TGCGCCAGCAGCCAAGATGGGGGGGCAACTAATGAAAAACTGTTTTTT.

In this sample, this clonotype turned up a few times. The genes are TRBV7-2 and TRBJ2-1, with TRBD1 identical over 9 bases. CDR3 length equals 14 residues. Germline CDR1 and CDR2: SGHTA and FQGNSA. J gave up 8 bases and V 5 bases, and 7 bases lay outside the gene matches. This CDR3 reads CASSPGTGIYEQFF. The CDR3 nucleotides are TGTGCCAGCAGCCCCGGGACAGGGATCTATGAGCAGTTCTTC.

This chain connects TRBV30 to TRBJ1-1; 9 nucleotides align to TRBD1. CDR1 is GTSNPN, CDR2 SVGIG, per germline (reference sequence). This CDR3 comprises 12 residues. Trimming cost V 7 bases and J 7 bases; bases outside gene matches: 7. The DNA for the CDR3 is TGTGCCTACACAGGGGGCCGCTTTGAAGCTTTCTTT. Translated, it gives CAYTGGRFEAFF.

This clonotype was seen a few times. CDR3 sequence reads: CATIRLGGLNGLPEAFF. The CDR3 DNA reads as TGTGCCACTATTCGCCTCGGGGGGCTAAACGGTCTCCCTGAAGCTTTCTTT. This sequence joins TRBV15 and TRBJ1-1, with a weak D call TRBD1 (6 bases). CDR1 LNHNV and CDR2 YYDKDF come from the germline V gene (reference sequence). The V end was cut by 9 bases, the J end by 6 bases, with 29 bases between. The length of the CDR3 is 17 residues.

The rearrangement links TRBV7-2 to TRBJ2-1, with D unresolved. The CDR3 is 17 residues long. With 2 bases removed from V and 4 bases from J, the gap between germline ends came to 18 bases. Germline V lookup: CDR1 SGHTA, CDR2 FQGNSA. The CDR3 spells CASSLSPSRLTYNEQFF. The CDR3 coding sequence is TGTGCCAGCAGCTTATCCCCATCCAGGCTGACGTACAATGAGCAGTTCTTC.

V gene TRBV5-1 combines with J gene TRBJ2-7, with TRBD1 as a possible D gene (6 bases). CDR3 length: 15 residues. CDR1 SGHRS and CDR2 YFSETQ come from the germline V gene. Trimming removed 3 bases from V and 0 bases from J, with 13 bases in between. The CDR3 sequence: CASSSQGGSSYEQYF. The CDR3 nucleotides read TGCGCCAGCAGCTCACAGGGTGGGAGCTCCTACGAGCAGTACTTC.

This clonotype was observed a handful of times. V gene TRBV12-3 or TRBV12-4 combines with J gene TRBJ2-1; D ambiguous. The CDR3 loop spans 11 amino acids. Between the trimmed V and J ends, which lost 5 bases and 9 bases, there was a span of 8 bases. The CDR3 sequence: CASSRVSEQFF. The CDR3 DNA sequence: TGTGCCAGCAGTCGGGTCAGTGAGCAGTTCTTC.

The gene calls are TRBV5-1 and TRBJ1-1, with D maybe TRBD1 (5 bases). The V and J ends lost 4 bases and 2 bases respectively, with 18 bases between them. The CDR3 totals 16 residues. Germline loops: CDR1 SGHRS, CDR2 YFSETQ. The CDR3 DNA sequence: TGCGCCAGCAGCCCGGTCAGGGTCGGGCTTAACACTGAAGCTTTCTTT. Residues: CASSPVRVGLNTEAFF.

This sequence joins TRBV7-3 and TRBJ1-6; D may be TRBD1 (5 bases). There are 15 residues in the CDR3. The germline V and J ends were trimmed by 4 bases and 10 bases, with 17 bases remaining between them. The germline V gene has CDR1 SGHTA and CDR2 FQGTGA. DNA for the CDR3: TGTGCCAGCAGCTCCAGGAATCGGGGGTCCTCACCCCTCCACTTT. Its protein is CASSSRNRGSSPLHF.

This rearrangement joins TRBV11-2 to TRBJ1-2; D is ambiguous. This CDR3 is built from 15 residues. Trimming took 1 base from V and 0 from J, leaving 9 bases between them. CDR1 and CDR2 (germline): SGHAT, FQNNGV. This chain's CDR3 is CASSLVPLPNYGYTF. In nucleotides, the CDR3 is TGTGCCAGCAGCTTAGTCCCGCTTCCTAACTATGGCTACACCTTC.

This sequence joins TRBV20-1 and TRBJ2-7, with D perhaps being TRBD1 or TRBD2 (5 bases each). Trimming took 6 bases from V and 2 from J, leaving 14 bases between them. This CDR3 is built from 13 residues. Germline loops: CDR1 DFQATT, CDR2 SNEGSKA (reference sequence). CDR3 sequence reads: CSAITGTTYEQYF. The CDR3 region has the DNA TGCAGTGCCATTACCGGGACGACCTACGAGCAGTACTTC.

The chain carries TRBV6-2 or TRBV6-3 and TRBJ2-1; D remains ambiguous. This CDR3 spans 12 amino acids. The V end lost 2 bases, the J end lost 2 bases, and 1 base lay between the germline ends. CDR1 MNHEY and CDR2 SVGEGT come from the germline V gene. This CDR3 is CASSYAYNEQFF. The CDR3 DNA is TGTGCCAGCAGTTACGCCTACAATGAGCAGTTCTTC.

For the CDR3, the DNA is TGCAGTGCGGCGACGGGAGGGCGAGAGACCCAGTACTTC. Translating gives CSAATGGRETQYF. The chain carries TRBV20-1 and TRBJ2-5, with 8 bases matching TRBD2. CDR3 size: 13 residues. With V trimmed by 6 bases and J by 4 bases, 7 bases remained unmatched. Germline CDR1 DFQATT, CDR2 SNEGSKA (reference sequence).